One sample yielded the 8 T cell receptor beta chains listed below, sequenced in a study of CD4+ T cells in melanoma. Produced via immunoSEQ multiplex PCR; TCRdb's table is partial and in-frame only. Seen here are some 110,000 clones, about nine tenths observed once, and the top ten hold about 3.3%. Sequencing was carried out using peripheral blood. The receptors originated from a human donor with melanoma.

Here the CDR3 DNA reads TGTGCCAGCAGCCTCCGACAGGGTTCCTACGAGCAGTACTTC. This encodes CASSLRQGSYEQYF. The chain couples TRBV7-6 to TRBJ2-7; 7 bases match TRBD1. After removal of 5 bases from V and 1 base from J, the junction contained 5 bases not matched to a gene. This CDR3 has 14 amino acids. The V gene's germline CDR1 is SGHVS and CDR2 FNYEAQ. The full variable domain, its missing parts supplied by reference TRBV7-6 and TRBJ2-7, is GAGVSQSPRYKVTKRGQDVALRCDPISGHVSLYWYRQALGQGPEFLTYFNYEAQQDKSGLPNDRFSAERPEGSISTLTIQRTEQRDSAMYRCASSLRQGSYEQYFGPGTRLTVT.

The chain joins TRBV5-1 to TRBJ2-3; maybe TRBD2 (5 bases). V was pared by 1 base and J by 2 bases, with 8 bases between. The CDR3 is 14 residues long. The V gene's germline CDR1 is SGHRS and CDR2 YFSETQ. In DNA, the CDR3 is TGCGCCAGCAGCTTGCAGCGGACCACAGATACGCAGTATTTT. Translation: CASSLQRTTDTQYF.

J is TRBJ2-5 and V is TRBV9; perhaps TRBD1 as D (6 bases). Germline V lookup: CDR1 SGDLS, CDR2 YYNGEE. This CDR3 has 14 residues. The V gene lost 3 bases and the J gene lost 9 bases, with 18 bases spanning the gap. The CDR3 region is CASSAGHRLRAQYF. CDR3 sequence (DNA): TGTGCCAGCAGCGCGGGACATAGATTGAGGGCCCAGTACTTC.

DNA for the CDR3: TGTGCCAGTAGTATAGATGGAGGGAATGGTCAGCCCCAGCATTTT. It encodes CASSIDGGNGQPQHF. This chain joins TRBV19 and TRBJ1-5; no firm D call. V lost 0 bases, J lost 6 bases, and 12 bases lay in between. Germline lookup yields CDR1 LNHDA and CDR2 SQIVND (reference sequence). CDR3 length: 15 amino acids.

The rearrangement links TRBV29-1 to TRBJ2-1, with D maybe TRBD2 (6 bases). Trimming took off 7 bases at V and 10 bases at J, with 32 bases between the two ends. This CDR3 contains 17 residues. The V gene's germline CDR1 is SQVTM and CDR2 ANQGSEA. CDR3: CSAPGEDASWPYLEQFF. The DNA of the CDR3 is TGCAGCGCTCCGGGGGAGGACGCCTCATGGCCGTATCTCGAGCAGTTCTTC.

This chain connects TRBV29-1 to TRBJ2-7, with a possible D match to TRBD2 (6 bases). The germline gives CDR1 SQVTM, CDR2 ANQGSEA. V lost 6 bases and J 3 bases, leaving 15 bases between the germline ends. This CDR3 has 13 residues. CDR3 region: CSVVWREHYEQYF. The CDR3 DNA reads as TGCAGCGTGGTTTGGCGGGAACACTACGAGCAGTACTTC.

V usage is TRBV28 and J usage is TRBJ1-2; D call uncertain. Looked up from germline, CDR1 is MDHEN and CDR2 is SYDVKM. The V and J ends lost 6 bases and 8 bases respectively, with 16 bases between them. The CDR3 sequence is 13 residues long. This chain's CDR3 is CASSPAGSDGYTF. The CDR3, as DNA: TGTGCCAGCAGCCCCGCCGGATCTGACGGCTACACCTTC.

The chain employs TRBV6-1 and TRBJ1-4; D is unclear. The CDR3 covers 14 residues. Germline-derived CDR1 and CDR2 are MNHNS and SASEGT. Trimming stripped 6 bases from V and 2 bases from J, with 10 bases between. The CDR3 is CASRAGSTNEKLFF. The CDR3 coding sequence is TGTGCCAGCAGGGCGGGATCGACTAATGAAAAACTGTTTTTT.